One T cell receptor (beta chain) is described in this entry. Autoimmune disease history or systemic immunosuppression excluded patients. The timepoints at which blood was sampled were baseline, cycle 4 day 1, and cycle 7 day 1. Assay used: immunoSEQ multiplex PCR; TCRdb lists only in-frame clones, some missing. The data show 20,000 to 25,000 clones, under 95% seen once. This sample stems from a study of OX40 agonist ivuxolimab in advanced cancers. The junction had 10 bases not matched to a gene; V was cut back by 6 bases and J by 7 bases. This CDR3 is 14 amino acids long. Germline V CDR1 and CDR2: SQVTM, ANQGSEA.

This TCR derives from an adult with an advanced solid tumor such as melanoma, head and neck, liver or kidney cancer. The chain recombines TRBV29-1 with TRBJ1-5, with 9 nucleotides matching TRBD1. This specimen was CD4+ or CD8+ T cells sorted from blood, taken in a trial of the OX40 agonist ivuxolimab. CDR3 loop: CSVPGRDRAQPQHF. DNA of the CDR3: TGCAGCGTGCCCGGGCGGGACAGGGCGCAGCCCCAGCATTTT. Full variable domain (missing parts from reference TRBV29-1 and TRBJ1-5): SAVISQKPSRDICQRGTSLTIQCQVDSQVTMMFWYRQQPGQSLTLIATANQGSEATYESGFVIDKFPISRPNLTFSTLTVSNMSPEDSSIYLCSVPGRDRAQPQHFGDGTRLSIL.